Below, 17 T cell receptor beta chains from the same sample are listed, as sequenced in a study of cytomegalovirus exposure and HLA in healthy donors. The PCR was carried out with 60 Vbeta primers and 13 Jbeta primers. Profiled with immunoSEQ multiplex PCR; TCRdb holds only in-frame clones, not every one. The table shows about 76,000 clones, with 79% occurring only once. The sequencing sample was made of PBMCs. The receptors were gathered from a man younger than 40 in good health and CMV-seronegative.

This chain joins TRBV28 and TRBJ2-7; no clear D. CDR1 MDHEN and CDR2 SYDVKM come from the germline V gene. The CDR3 is 14 amino acids. Trimming removed 7 bases from V and 9 bases from J, with 22 bases in between. CDR3 sequence: CASNQRVTPLRQYF. The CDR3 DNA reads TGTGCCAGCAACCAACGCGTGACTCCTCTGCGGCAGTACTTC.

This chain uses TRBV5-6 with TRBJ1-5; TRBD1 matches at 8 bases. With 1 base clipped from V and 0 bases from J, the junction kept 6 bases outside the gene matches. This CDR3 contains 17 residues. CDR1 SGHDT and CDR2 YYEEEE come from the germline V gene. The CDR3 nucleotides are TGTGCCAGCAGCTTGCGGACAGGGTTATATAGCAATCAGCCCCAGCATTTT. As protein: CASSLRTGLYSNQPQHF.

The chain recombines TRBV11-2 with TRBJ2-2; 8 bases align to TRBD2. The CDR3 length is 15 residues. Germline V gives CDR1 SGHAT, CDR2 FQNNGV. V dropped 5 bases and J dropped 4; count of bases not matched to a gene: 6. This chain's CDR3 is CASSREGFATGELFF. The CDR3 nucleotides are TGTGCCAGCAGCCGGGAGGGGTTCGCCACCGGGGAGCTGTTTTTT.

The V gene is TRBV9, the J gene TRBJ1-2; TRBD1 matches at 9 bases. The junction had 9 bases not matched to a gene; V was cut back by 3 bases and J by 6 bases. The V gene's germline CDR1 is SGDLS and CDR2 YYNGEE. The CDR3 runs to 15 residues. CDR3 coding DNA: TGTGCCAGCAGCGGGGACAGGGCTTTAAACCATGGCTACACCTTC. It encodes CASSGDRALNHGYTF.

Note on this clone: At one end the junction does not follow the germline gene, possibly because of a read error. The chain employs TRBV19 and TRBJ1-2, with D possibly TRBD1 on 6 matching bases. This CDR3 comprises 13 residues. Per the germline V gene, CDR1 is LNHDA and CDR2 is SQIVND (reference sequence). CDR3 nucleotides: TGTGCCAGTAAACCCGGCAGGGACAATGGCTACCCCTTC. Its protein is CASKPGRDNGYPF.

In DNA form, the CDR3 reads TGCGCCAGCAGCTTCGGGGGTTCTGGGGCCAACGTCCTGACTTTC. It encodes CASSFGGSGANVLTF. This sequence joins TRBV5-1 and TRBJ2-6; a possible D gene is TRBD2 (6 bases). Germline V lookup: CDR1 SGHRS, CDR2 YFSETQ. The CDR3 has 15 amino acids. The ends were cut back, 2 bases at V and 1 base at J, with 7 bases in the middle.

The rearrangement links TRBV30 to TRBJ2-1, with TRBD2 matching 7 bases. Germline V gene lookup returns CDR1 GTSNPN and CDR2 SVGIG (reference sequence). The J segment lost 4 bases and the V segment lost 2 bases, leaving 5 bases of the junction unmatched. The CDR3 totals 14 residues. DNA for the CDR3: TGTGCCTGGAGTATCTTACTAGCGTACAATGAGCAGTTCTTC. The encoded protein is CAWSILLAYNEQFF.

The chain links TRBV12-2 to TRBJ1-1; the tabulated D call, TRBD1, remains unverified against the DNA. TRBV12-2 is a listed pseudogene. The CDR3 length is 17 residues. Here the CDR3 reads CASRFEVDDSRGTEAFF. The CDR3 DNA is TGTGCAAGTCGCTTTGAAGTGGACGACAGTAGGGGTACTGAAGCTTTCTTT.

V and J are TRBV4-3 and TRBJ2-3; 8 bases map to TRBD2. The CDR3 has 14 amino acids. The junction had 12 bases not matched to a gene; V was cut back by 10 bases and J by 6 bases. Germline loops: CDR1 LGHNA, CDR2 YSLEER. CDR3 region: CATSAGGPTDTQYF. The CDR3 DNA reads as TGCGCCACCTCGGCGGGGGGACCCACCGATACGCAGTATTTT.

This clone showed up just a few times. The chain joins TRBV5-4 to TRBJ1-6, with D hard to call. Trimming removed 0 bases at V and 9 bases at J, with 13 bases between. CDR3 length: 15 amino acids. Looked up from germline, CDR1 is SGHNT and CDR2 is YYREEE (reference sequence). The CDR3 DNA follows: TGTGCCAGCAGCTTGGGGCAGGCCGTCGGTTCACCCCTCCACTTT. It specifies CASSLGQAVGSPLHF.

This chain's CDR3 is CASRQGRSPLHF. In DNA form, the CDR3 reads TGTGCCAGTAGACAGGGTCGGTCACCCCTCCACTTT. The V and J genes are TRBV19 and TRBJ1-6; possibly TRBD1 for D (6 bases). The CDR3 runs to 12 residues. Germline CDR1 LNHDA, CDR2 SQIVND (reference sequence). V was trimmed by 6 bases and J by 10 bases, leaving 10 bases between them.

This rearrangement joins TRBV29-1 to TRBJ2-1; TRBD1 matches 12 bases. CDR3 size: 15 residues. CDR1 is SQVTM, CDR2 ANQGSEA, per germline. V shed 3 bases and J 6 bases; nucleotides not matched to a gene: 6. The CDR3 DNA reads as TGCAGCGTTGACGGTAGGGGACAGGGGGCCAATGAGCAGTTCTTC. Encoded protein: CSVDGRGQGANEQFF.

V is TRBV7-9 and J is TRBJ2-2; D gene uncertain. Trimming left V 1 base short and J 0 bases short, with 6 bases between. This CDR3 comprises 15 residues. Germline V lookup: CDR1 SEHNR, CDR2 FQNEAQ (reference sequence). CDR3 nucleotides: TGTGCCAGCAGCTTAGGGCTCCCGAACACCGGGGAGCTGTTTTTT. It yields the protein CASSLGLPNTGELFF.

The sample holds one count of this clone. This chain joins TRBV18 and TRBJ1-2; TRBD1 aligns across 8 bases. CDR1 and CDR2 from the germline V gene are KGHSH and LQKENI. This CDR3 comprises 14 residues. The J segment lost 4 bases and the V segment lost 4 bases, leaving 5 bases of the junction unmatched. CDR3 nucleotides: TGTGCCAGCTCACGTAGTACAGGGGGCTATGGCTACACCTTC. Amino acids: CASSRSTGGYGYTF.

This rearrangement joins TRBV28 to TRBJ2-1; unclear D gene. From germline, CDR1 is MDHEN and CDR2 SYDVKM. V was cut by 3 bases and J by 7 bases, with 7 bases left in between. The CDR3 is 12 residues long. The CDR3 loop is CASSFSRNEQFF. In DNA, the CDR3 is TGTGCCAGCAGTTTTTCTCGGAATGAGCAGTTCTTC. The entire variable domain, with the rest obtained from reference TRBV28 and TRBJ2-1, is as follows: DVKVTQSSRYLVKRTGEKVFLECVQDMDHENMFWYRQDPGLGLRLIYFSYDVKMKEKGDIPEGYSVSREKKERFSLILESASTNQTSMYLCASSFSRNEQFFGPGTRLTVL.

For the CDR3, the DNA is TGTGCCAGCAGTGAAAACAGGGGTGGCGGCTACACCTTC. This gives the protein CASSENRGGGYTF. The rearrangement uses TRBV28 and TRBJ1-2; 7 bases line up with TRBD1. The CDR3 contains 13 residues. V was pared by 5 bases and J by 8 bases, with 8 bases of the junction left unmatched. Germline V lookup: CDR1 MDHEN, CDR2 SYDVKM.

CDR3 nucleotide sequence: TGTGCCAGCAGTCCCAGGGGACAAAAGATCCGGGGCTACCGTTACGAGCAGTACTTC. Amino acid sequence: CASSPRGQKIRGYRYEQYF. The chain couples TRBV28 to TRBJ2-7; TRBD1 might be the D (6 bases). The CDR3 is 19 amino acids. The germline gives CDR1 MDHEN, CDR2 SYDVKM. The V end was cut by 5 bases, the J end by 4 bases, with 30 bases between.